This TCR beta chain was observed in a study of T cell changes during pregnancy in multiple sclerosis. Clones were read by immunoSEQ multiplex PCR, and TCRdb kept only the in-frame ones, dropping some. Of 95,000 to 100,000 clones in the sample, 92% are singletons; the top ten hold about 2%. The material sequenced was peripheral blood, taken after pregnancy. The sequence was collected from a female donor in good health, enrolled as a control in a pregnancy study.

In DNA form, the CDR3 reads TGCGCCAGCAGCCAAGAGGGGCAGGGGATAAGTGAAGCTTTCTTT. Encoded protein: CASSQEGQGISEAFF. The rearrangement joins TRBV4-1 to TRBJ1-1, with a weak D call TRBD1 (6 bases). The V end lost 0 bases, the J end lost 7 bases, and 15 bases lay between the germline ends. CDR3 length: 15 residues. The V gene's germline CDR1 is MGHRA and CDR2 YSYEKL.